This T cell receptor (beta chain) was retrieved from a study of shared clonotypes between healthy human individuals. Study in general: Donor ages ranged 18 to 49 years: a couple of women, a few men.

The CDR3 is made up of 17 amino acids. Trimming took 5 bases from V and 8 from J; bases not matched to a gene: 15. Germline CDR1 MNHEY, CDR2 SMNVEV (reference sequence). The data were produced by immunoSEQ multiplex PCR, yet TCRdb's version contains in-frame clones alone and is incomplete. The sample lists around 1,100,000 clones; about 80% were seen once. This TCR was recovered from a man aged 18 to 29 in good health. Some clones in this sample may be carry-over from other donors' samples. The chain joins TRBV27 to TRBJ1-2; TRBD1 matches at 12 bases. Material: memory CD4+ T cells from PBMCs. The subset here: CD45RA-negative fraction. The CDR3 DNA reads TGTGCCAGCAGTCCCCGGGACAGGGGGCGCGGAGGGGGGGGCTACACCTTC. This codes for CASSPRDRGRGGGGYTF.